This entry is about one TCR beta chain. Ten or more counts support this clonotype. Its antigen target is currently unknown. No base qualities exist here, and no much larger clone lies one base off it. This sample is part of a study of breast tumors, draining lymph nodes, adjacent tissues listed by TCRdb under 2016. As for the study more broadly: Breast cancer patients provided tumor, adjacent nontumor tissue and axillary lymph nodes, and the study compared the TCR beta repertoires across these three sources. In human breast cancer, the study set out to evaluate how tumor, surrounding tissue and draining lymph node repertoires relate to one another and whether T cells may move between these sites.

Results and caveats for the whole study, not just this receptor: The data were judged consistent with most tumor T cells deriving from the lymph node and then expanding within tumor tissue. Tumor and nontumor tissue repertoires were found to be significantly more similar in luminal-like than in basal-like breast cancer. Tumor T-cell repertoires showed less diversity than lymph node repertoires and more diversity than nontumor tissue repertoires, and tumor T-cell repertoires showed preferential V and J gene usage. The study presented the conclusion that tumor T cells originate in lymph nodes as consistent with a hypothesis, not as something directly demonstrated.

The sequencer was an Illumina HiSeq 2000. Multiplex PCR amplification was used to generate the TCR beta chain libraries. The amplified TCR beta chain products were analyzed by high-throughput sequencing. TCRdb's own reprocessing of the public reads used fastp at Q25 and MiXCR and kept productive beta chains. CDR3 protein sequences are deduplicated, and each keeps its most common genes and DNA. This sample gives over 250,000 distinct CDR3 sequences in total; about 33% of them show up just once. The ten largest clones add up to approximately 1% of the sample. Looking up the germline V gene (reference sequence) yields CDR1 WNHNN and CDR2 SYGVQD. Trimming leaves V shorter by 0 bases and J shorter by 7 bases, with the junction holding 5 bases beyond the gene matches. Taken from cysteine to phenylalanine, the CDR3 has 14 residues. Solely the CDR3 DNA is kept, with 42 bases framed from the first base. The axillary draining lymph nodes of breast cancer patients were the source of the lymph node samples.

This chain joins TRBV10-1 to TRBJ2-7; a stretch of 8 junction bases matches TRBD1. This TCR derives from a female donor with breast cancer. Some clones in this sample may be carry-over from other donors' samples. Source material: axillary lymph node tissue. The DNA sequence reads TGCGCCAGCAGTGAGTCACAGGGGGGTATGGAGCAGTACTTC. This gives the protein CASSESQGGMEQYF.